This T cell receptor beta chain was recorded in a study of blood T cell repertoires in COVID-19. This CDR3 has 14 residues. The V and J ends lost 0 bases and 2 bases respectively, with 9 bases between them. Germline loops: CDR1 SGHTS, CDR2 YDEGEE. Sequenced by immunoSEQ multiplex PCR; TCRdb stores in-frame clones only, minus some. Here the sample spans tens of thousands of clones, around 80% being singletons. Sequencing was performed on peripheral blood. The TCR sequence derives from a human donor in a cohort sampled during active COVID-19. The V and J genes are TRBV5-8 and TRBJ2-7; D ambiguous. In DNA form, the CDR3 reads TGTGCCAGCAGCTTGGAAGTTTCGGCCTACGAGCAGTACTTC. This gives the protein CASSLEVSAYEQYF.